This T cell receptor beta chain was sequenced for a study of T cells expressing NK-cell markers. In the study overall: With respect to HCMV, most of the eight sequenced donors were seropositive, and one was seronegative.

Study findings and constraints: One observes that, in several donors, these clonotypes were also the leading ones within the CD3+CD56-NKG2C+ fraction.

In the case of this clonotype: Antigen unknown.

TCRdb reprocessed the 5' RACE reads; each CDR3 protein has one entry and no DNA is given. Across 400,000 to 450,000 distinct CDR3 sequences, the top ten clones capture 6% to 8% of the sample. The CDR3 runs 13 residues. The chain joins TRBV12-3 or TRBV12-4 to TRBJ1-1. The sample comprised blood T cells: a sorted CD56 or NKG2C T cell subset, CD4+ or CD8+ T cells, or bulk PBMC T cells (not recorded which). The origin of this receptor is a woman aged 18 to 75 in good health. CDR3 region: CASTTGRDTEAFF.